This entry is about one TCR beta chain. Antigen unknown. Different DNA sequences within this sample yield the same CDR3. The data are from a study of shared clonotypes between healthy human individuals. General study findings and limits: It was the few donors that limited the genetic and exposure-history diversity represented. The naive CD4 repertoires of a few donors were compared, and about 5% of clonotypes were shared.

Losses at the gene ends were 5 bases for V and 4 bases for J; bases not matched to a gene: 6. This CDR3 is 14 amino acids long. Germline values: CDR1 SGHRS, CDR2 YFSETQ. Genomic DNA of every subset was divided equally among multiple immunoSEQ plates. Clones were sequenced by immunoSEQ multiplex PCR, and TCRdb holds only the in-frame ones, with some missing. The sample yields 800,000 to 1,200,000 clones, about 84% seen once. This receptor was identified in a man between 18 and 35 years old in good health. Some clones in this sample may be carry-over from other donors' samples. Sequencing was done on a sample of memory CD4+ T cells from PBMCs. Described subset: CD45RA-negative fraction. V and J are TRBV5-1 and TRBJ1-5, with 7 bases that match TRBD1. The CDR3 reads CASSPRGGNQPQHF. The CDR3 bases are TGCGCCAGCAGTCCCAGGGGGGGGAATCAGCCCCAGCATTTT.